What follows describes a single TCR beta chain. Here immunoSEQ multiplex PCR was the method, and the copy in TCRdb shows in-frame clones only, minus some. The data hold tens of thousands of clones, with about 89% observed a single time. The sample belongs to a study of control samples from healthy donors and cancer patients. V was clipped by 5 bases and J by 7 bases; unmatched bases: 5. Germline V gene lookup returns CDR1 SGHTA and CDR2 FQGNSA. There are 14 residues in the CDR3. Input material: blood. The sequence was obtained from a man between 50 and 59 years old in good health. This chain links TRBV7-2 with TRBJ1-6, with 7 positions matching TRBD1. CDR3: CASSQGQPNSPLHF. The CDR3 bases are TGTGCCAGCAGCCAGGGACAGCCAAATTCACCCCTCCACTTT.